This T cell receptor beta chain was profiled in a study of early T cells in non-severe SARS-CoV-2 infection. TCRdb re-analysed the 5' RACE reads in MiXCR, keeping a single row per CDR3 protein. Of some 48,000 distinct CDR3 sequences in the sample, approximately 9.8% were seen once. To note about this clonotype: One end of the junction is discordant with germline, which a read error may explain.

Germline V gene lookup returns CDR1 KGHDR and CDR2 SFDVKD. This CDR3 comprises 12 residues. V is TRBV24-1 and J is TRBJ2-1; TRBD1 agrees at 9 bases. Sequencing input: whole blood. The TCR comes from an adult who was a healthcare worker with PCR-confirmed SARS-CoV-2 infection or an uninfected control (not recorded which). CDR3 in amino acids: CATQYPGQGMIF. The CDR3 nucleotides read TGTGCCACCCAATATCCGGGACAGGGTATGATCTTC.